The sequence of this T cell receptor (beta chain) was determined in a study of cytomegalovirus exposure and HLA in healthy donors. Study information: Unique TCRs from HLA-typed donors, around 93 million of them, were held in an early data release. Findings of the study overall: A later analysis by the authors found several of the most significant clusters apparently linked to common viral pathogens.

This clone was seen more than once but under ten times. No antigen is known for it. Though probably carrying unrecorded immune exposures, donors were nominally healthy at sampling. The CDR3 covers 17 residues. PCR primers comprised 60 Vbeta and 13 Jbeta primers. As handled by the study authors: In a later analysis, about 11 million of about 80 million unique beta chains occurred in at least two donors. The assay was immunoSEQ multiplex PCR, and TCRdb's table has in-frame clones only and misses some. V and J calls plus clone size are reproduced from that table; the DNA served to infer D and trimming. Of 150,000 to 200,000 clones in the sample, roughly 73% are singletons; the top ten hold approximately 1.8%.

The rearrangement links TRBV21-1 to TRBJ2-7; TRBD1 is the table's D call and was not checked against the DNA. TRBV21-1 is classified as a pseudogene. The source of this sequence is a woman aged 30 to 39 in good health and CMV-seronegative. Input material: PBMCs. CDR3 sequence reads: CASRKGQPSTSSYEQYF. In nucleotides, the CDR3 is TGTGCCAGCAGAAAGGGACAGCCTTCGACGAGCTCCTACGAGCAGTACTTC.